The next 5 T cell receptor beta chains were all read from a single sample in a study of Graves' ophthalmopathy and Graves' hyperthyroidism. Beta-chain TCR CDR3 regions were amplified from RNA transcripts. An initial RT-PCR round employing HTBI primers preceded a second-round multiplex PCR. TCRdb re-analysed the multiplex PCR reads in MiXCR, keeping a single row per CDR3 protein. The table lists over a million distinct CDR3 sequences, 35% to 45% of them singletons. Source material: peripheral blood or thyroid tissue (not recorded which). These receptors came from an adult man with Graves' hyperthyroidism.

The chain combines TRBV20-1 with TRBJ1-6; TRBD1 might be the D (6 bases). The germline CDR1 and CDR2 sequences are DFQATT and SNEGSKA (reference sequence). The ends were cut back, 0 bases at V and 9 bases at J, with 12 bases in the middle. CDR3 size: 14 residues. The CDR3 bases are TGCAGTGCTAGAGATACTAGGGGGGGTTCACCCCTCCACTTT. It translates to CSARDTRGGSPLHF.

The chain recombines TRBV3-1 with TRBJ1-1, with D maybe TRBD1 (5 bases). V lost 2 bases, J lost 4 bases, and 11 bases lay in between. This CDR3 region has 14 residues. Germline V gives CDR1 LGHDT, CDR2 YNNKEL (reference sequence). Here the CDR3 reads CASSQIRGFTEAFF. The CDR3 DNA reads as TGTGCCAGCAGCCAAATTCGGGGGTTCACTGAAGCTTTCTTT. The full variable domain, completed using reference TRBV3-1 and TRBJ1-1, is DTAVSQTPKYLVTQMGNDKSIKCEQNLGHDTMYWYKQDSKKFLKIMFSYNNKELIINETVPNRFSPKSPDKAHLNLHINSLELGDSAVYFCASSQIRGFTEAFFGQGTRLTVV.

This clonotype was picked up one time. The V call is TRBV6-4, the J call TRBJ2-5; 8 bases fit TRBD2. This CDR3 has 15 residues. CDR1 and CDR2 from the germline V gene are MRHNA and SNTAGT. V lost 8 bases to trimming and J lost 2 bases; unmatched junction nucleotides: 10. The CDR3 spells CASGVSGTDQETQYF. The CDR3 DNA reads as TGTGCCAGCGGCGTTAGCGGGACGGATCAAGAGACCCAGTACTTC.

The rearrangement links TRBV29-1 to TRBJ1-1; 9 bases agree with TRBD1. The CDR3 covers 13 residues. Germline CDR1 SQVTM, CDR2 ANQGSEA. CDR3 residues: CSLRGQGNTEAFF. In DNA, the CDR3 is TGCAGTTTAAGGGGACAGGGGAACACTGAAGCTTTCTTT.

The chain recombines TRBV6-4 with TRBJ2-2; a possible D gene is TRBD2 (6 bases). Germline V lookup: CDR1 MRHNA, CDR2 SNTAGT. The CDR3 spans 15 residues. Trimming shortened V by 0 bases and J by 5 bases, and 10 bases separated the two germline ends. CDR3 coding DNA: TGTGCCAGCAGTGACTCAGGGGAGGAGACCGGGGAGCTGTTTTTT. Amino acids: CASSDSGEETGELFF.